The entry below gives a single T cell receptor (beta chain) sequence along with its context. Its antigen is unidentified. The entry originates in a study of identical twins. Broader study findings: Cord blood beta clonotypes that were abundant carried fewer insertions, and memory repertoires showed no such trend. Compared with models, monozygotic twins showed more out-of-frame TCR alpha sharing.

The CDR3 is 14 residues long. Germline assignment: CDR1 SQVTM and CDR2 ANQGSEA. V shed 1 base and J shed 2 bases, with 11 bases lying between them. TCRdb itself ran the 5' RACE reads through MiXCR, one entry per CDR3 protein. This sample has hundreds of thousands of distinct CDR3 sequences; more than 6.5% occur once, and the top ten carry 0.75% to 1%. In addition, the sample was reused for a study of yellow fever vaccine responses in identical twins.

The TCR comes from a woman under 30 in good health. Sequences were obtained from PBMCs. This chain joins TRBV29-1 and TRBJ1-2, with D perhaps matching TRBD1 (5 bases). The chain's CDR3 is CSVEARRDNYGYTF. The CDR3 bases are TGCAGCGTTGAAGCCAGGCGGGACAACTATGGCTACACCTTC.